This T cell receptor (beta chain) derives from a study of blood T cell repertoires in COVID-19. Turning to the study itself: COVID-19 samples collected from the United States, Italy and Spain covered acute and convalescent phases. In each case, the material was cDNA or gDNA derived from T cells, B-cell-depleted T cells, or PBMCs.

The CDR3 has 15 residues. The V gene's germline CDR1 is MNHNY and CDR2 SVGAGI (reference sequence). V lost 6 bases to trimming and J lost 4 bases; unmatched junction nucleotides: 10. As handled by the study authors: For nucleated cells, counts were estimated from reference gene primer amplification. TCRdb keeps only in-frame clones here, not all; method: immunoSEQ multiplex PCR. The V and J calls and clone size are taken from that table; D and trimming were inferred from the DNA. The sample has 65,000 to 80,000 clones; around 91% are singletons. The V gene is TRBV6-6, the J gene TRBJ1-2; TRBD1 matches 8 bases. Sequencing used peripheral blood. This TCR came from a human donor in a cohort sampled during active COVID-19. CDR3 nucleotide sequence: TGTGCCAGCAGCCTGGGACAGGTGTCAATCTATGGCTACACCTTC. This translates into CASSLGQVSIYGYTF.